This section outlines one TCR beta chain sequence together with its context. Its antigen is as yet unknown. Data came from immunoSEQ multiplex PCR; TCRdb stores just in-frame clones and leaves some out. In the table there are some 170,000 clones, about 88% of which are singletons. This record comes from a study of lymphopenia after photon versus proton radiotherapy. Study-level points and caveats: After the lymphocyte nadir, photon-treated repertoires showed oligoclonal expansion, especially of CD8+ Temra cells.

Trimming stripped 8 bases from V and 1 base from J, with 8 bases between. The CDR3 length is 12 residues. From germline, CDR1 is GTSNPN and CDR2 SVGIG (reference sequence). The sequencing here drew on peripheral blood, taken from a patient treated with photon-based radiotherapy. The source is a man aged 50-60 years with gastric cancer. This chain links TRBV30 with TRBJ2-2; either TRBD1 or TRBD2 may fit D (5 bases each). The CDR3 DNA reads as TGTGCCCGGGGCGAGAACACCGGGGAGCTGTTTTTT. This codes for CARGENTGELFF.